The subject of this entry is one T cell receptor (beta chain). Its cognate antigen is unknown. The data belong to a study of monozygotic twins with inflammatory bowel disease. Germline assignment: CDR1 DFQATT and CDR2 SNEGSKA (reference sequence). CDR3 size: 14 residues. Study-wide results and caveats: Researchers report that IBD patients shared fewer clonotypes with others than healthy twins, especially amid disease activity.

TCRdb re-called the 5' RACE reads and shows each CDR3 protein once, DNA omitted. The sample is made up of about 440,000 distinct CDR3 sequences, and the top ten hold 2.4% of it. The rearrangement joins TRBV20-1 to TRBJ2-7; checking the TCRdb D call of TRBD2 is not possible without DNA. Sequences were obtained from blood. This receptor was identified in a human donor with ulcerative colitis or Crohn's disease, or a healthy co-twin of an affected twin (not recorded which). This CDR3 is CSAPGPSGGEEQYF.